Below, 4 T cell receptor beta chains from the same sample are listed, as sequenced in a study of T-cell reconstitution after alpha-beta-depleted transplantation in children. This sample's TCRbeta library carried unique molecular identifier barcodes. MiXCR, run by TCRdb on the PCR reads, gives a single entry per CDR3 protein. The data hold about 360,000 distinct CDR3 sequences, with roughly 14% observed a single time. The sequences come from PBMCs, collected from the stem cell graft. The receptors here all came from a human donor who donated a stem cell graft to a child with Fanconi anemia.

This clonotype appeared many times. This chain uses TRBV10-3 with TRBJ1-1; 7 bases line up with TRBD1. The germline V gene encodes CDR1 ENHRY and CDR2 SYGVKD. The V segment lost 7 bases and the J segment 1 base; nucleotides outside the gene matches: 3. The CDR3 is made up of 13 amino acids. The CDR3 region has the DNA TGTGCCATCATGGAGGGGGCGAACACTGAAGCTTTCTTT. Translating gives CAIMEGANTEAFF.

This clonotype came up a few times. V is TRBV7-6 and J is TRBJ2-2; D may be TRBD1 or TRBD2 (5 bases each). Looked up from germline, CDR1 is SGHVS and CDR2 is FNYEAQ. The CDR3 spans 15 residues. With 4 bases removed from V and 0 bases from J, the gap between germline ends came to 9 bases. CDR3 sequence: CASSSLGANTGELFF. The DNA for the CDR3 is TGTGCCAGCAGCTCCCTGGGGGCGAACACCGGGGAGCTGTTTTTT.

The rearrangement links TRBV27 to TRBJ2-3; D is unresolved. Germline CDR1 MNHEY, CDR2 SMNVEV (reference sequence). V lost 2 bases and J 0 bases, leaving 6 bases between the germline ends. CDR3 length equals 14 residues. CDR3 amino acids: CASSLKGSTDTQYF. The CDR3 nucleotides are TGTGCCAGCAGTTTAAAAGGCAGCACAGATACGCAGTATTTT.

The chain recombines TRBV4-2 with TRBJ2-5; D might be TRBD1 (6 bases). V was clipped by 4 bases and J by 3 bases, with 15 bases between them. The CDR3 runs to 15 residues. Germline CDR1 LGHNA, CDR2 YNFKEQ. The CDR3: CASSLKGGTKETQYF. The CDR3 bases are TGTGCCAGCAGCCTCAAAGGGGGAACTAAAGAGACCCAGTACTTC.